The T cell receptor (beta chain) under discussion was sequenced for a study of radiotherapy plus CTLA-4 blockade in lung cancer. Clones were sequenced by immunoSEQ multiplex PCR, and TCRdb holds only the in-frame ones, with some missing. This table has approximately 110,000 clones, about four fifths appearing once. CDR1 is MNHNS, CDR2 SASEGT, per germline. CDR3 size: 14 residues. Trimming removed 4 bases at V and 1 base at J, with 10 bases between. As regards this clone: Its target is unknown.

General study results and limits: Tumor-derived TCR clones expanded in blood after radiotherapy plus ipilimumab.

The chain links TRBV6-1 to TRBJ1-1; D is unresolved. This specimen was peripheral blood, taken from a patient treated with radiotherapy plus ipilimumab. This TCR came from a human donor with non-small cell lung cancer that progressed on radiotherapy plus ipilimumab. Some clones in this sample may be carry-over from other donors' samples. CDR3 protein: CASSVIHENTEAFF. CDR3 bases: TGTGCCAGCAGTGTTATCCATGAGAACACTGAAGCTTTCTTT.